Following are 31 T cell receptor beta chains from one sample sequenced in a study of blood T cell repertoires in COVID-19. The protocol was immunoSEQ multiplex PCR, while the TCRdb copy is restricted to in-frame clones and leaves out a portion. The sample records roughly 350,000 clones, 85% to 90% being singletons. The material sequenced was peripheral blood. Source of these receptors: a woman between 50 and 59 years old with COVID-19, enrolled during active disease.

This clone was observed a few times. V usage is TRBV29-1 and J usage is TRBJ1-2; D gene unclear. With 4 bases removed from V and 2 bases from J, the gap between germline ends came to 11 bases. Germline CDR1 reads SQVTM; CDR2 reads ANQGSEA. There are 13 residues in the CDR3. The CDR3 DNA reads TGCAGCGTTGCAGACGGGATGAACTATGGCTACACCTTC. Encoded protein: CSVADGMNYGYTF.

This chain uses TRBV7-9 with TRBJ2-2, with a weak D call TRBD1 (6 bases). The V gene's germline CDR1 is SEHNR and CDR2 FQNEAQ (reference sequence). The CDR3 runs to 17 residues. Trimming left V 1 base short and J 6 bases short, with 18 bases between. This chain's CDR3 is CASSLGGGQGFAGELFF. CDR3 nucleotides: TGTGCCAGCAGCTTAGGAGGAGGCCAGGGGTTCGCCGGGGAGCTGTTTTTT. The full variable domain, in which reference TRBV7-9 and TRBJ2-2 provide the parts outside the CDR3, is DTGVSQNPRHKITKRGQNVTFRCDPISEHNRLYWYRQTLGQGPEFLTYFQNEAQLEKSRLLSDRFSAERPKGSFSTLEIQRTEQGDSAMYLCASSLGGGQGFAGELFFGEGSRLTVL.

This sequence joins TRBV5-3 and TRBJ2-7; 10 bases line up with TRBD2. TRBV5-3 is known as an ORF, though its function is uncertain. Trimming at V came to 4 bases and at J to 6 bases, leaving 10 bases not matched to a gene. This CDR3 contains 15 residues. CDR3 amino acids: CARSISSGSSREQYF. CDR3 nucleotide sequence: TGTGCCAGAAGCATTTCTAGCGGGAGTTCCCGCGAGCAGTACTTC.

This clone has only a few counts. The chain recombines TRBV5-1 with TRBJ2-2, with D perhaps TRBD1 (7 bases). Germline CDR1 SGHRS, CDR2 YFSETQ. V was shortened by 7 bases and J by 3 bases, with 19 bases between the two germline ends. The CDR3 contains 16 residues. CDR3 in DNA: TGCGCCAGCGCCCGACAGGGACTGGGGGACACCGGGGAGCTGTTTTTT. Translating gives CASARQGLGDTGELFF. Using reference TRBV5-1 and TRBJ2-2 for the parts outside the CDR3, the full variable domain is KAGVTQTPRYLIKTRGQQVTLSCSPISGHRSVSWYQQTPGQGLQFLFEYFSETQRNKGNFPGRFSGRQFSNSRSEMNVSTLELGDSALYLCASARQGLGDTGELFFGEGSRLTVL.

The chain combines TRBV5-6 with TRBJ2-5, with a possible D match to TRBD1 (5 bases). The CDR3 runs to 14 residues. Germline V gene lookup returns CDR1 SGHDT and CDR2 YYEEEE. V shed 1 base and J shed 7 bases, with 14 bases lying between them. CDR3 in DNA: TGTGCCAGCAGCTTGCCGGACAAATCGGGGACCCAGTACTTC. Translation gives CASSLPDKSGTQYF.

This clone was seen a single time. The V call is TRBV19, the J call TRBJ1-2, with 10 bases identical to TRBD1. The CDR3 covers 17 residues. Germline values: CDR1 LNHDA, CDR2 SQIVND (reference sequence). The V gene end was trimmed by 5 bases and the J gene end by 5 bases; junction bases not matched to a gene: 14. The CDR3 spells CASSSDRGSLRRYGYTF. The CDR3 nucleotides are TGTGCCAGTAGTTCGGACAGGGGGAGTTTGCGGAGGTATGGCTACACCTTC.

J is TRBJ2-5 and V is TRBV18; maybe TRBD2 (6 bases). The CDR3 runs to 14 residues. Deletions cut 6 bases from V and 1 base from J, with 12 bases between. Germline-derived CDR1 and CDR2 are KGHSH and LQKENI. CDR3 loop: CASSMPGLQETQYF. The CDR3 DNA reads as TGTGCCAGCTCGATGCCGGGACTCCAAGAGACCCAGTACTTC.

This rearrangement joins TRBV12-5 to TRBJ1-1; D unresolved. In germline, CDR1 is LGHNT, CDR2 FRNRAP. V was trimmed by 4 bases and J by 4 bases, leaving 7 bases between them. The CDR3 has 12 amino acids. This CDR3 reads CASGSPITEAFF. DNA of the CDR3: TGTGCTAGTGGTTCTCCTATCACTGAAGCTTTCTTT.

The chain joins TRBV11-2 to TRBJ1-1; 7 positions agree with TRBD1. In germline, CDR1 is SGHAT, CDR2 FQNNGV. This CDR3 is built from 14 residues. V gave up 4 bases and J gave up 1 base; unmatched junction bases: 3. For the CDR3, the DNA is TGTGCCAGCAGCTCGACAGGGCGGAACACTGAAGCTTTCTTT. Its protein product is CASSSTGRNTEAFF.

V is TRBV30 and J is TRBJ2-7; 7 positions agree with TRBD2. Germline trimming cut 0 bases from V and 5 bases from J; bases unmatched to any gene: 4. Germline loops: CDR1 GTSNPN, CDR2 SVGIG (reference sequence). The CDR3 is 13 residues long. CDR3 residues: CAWSVRGSHEQYF. The CDR3 DNA reads TGTGCCTGGAGTGTACGCGGGAGCCACGAGCAGTACTTC.

V is TRBV9 and J is TRBJ2-6, with a possible D match to TRBD1 (6 bases). The CDR3 contains 17 residues. Between the trimmed V and J ends, which lost 4 bases and 2 bases, there was a span of 16 bases. Germline CDR1 is SGDLS and CDR2 is YYNGEE. The CDR3 protein is CASSPRAQGTGANVLTF. As DNA, the CDR3 is TGTGCCAGCAGCCCAAGGGCCCAGGGGACTGGGGCCAACGTCCTGACTTTC.

This chain links TRBV18 with TRBJ1-2; TRBD1 aligns across 11 bases. Germline V gene lookup returns CDR1 KGHSH and CDR2 LQKENI. The CDR3 is made up of 14 amino acids. Trimming took 5 bases from V and 7 from J; bases not matched to a gene: 6. CDR3 nucleotides: TGTGCCAGCTCAAACGGACAGGGGGCGATTGGCTACACCTTC. As protein: CASSNGQGAIGYTF.

CDR3 sequence (DNA): TGTGCCAGCAGTCCCAGTAGAGGGTACTTTGAAGCTTTCTTT. It is translated as CASSPSRGYFEAFF. This chain uses TRBV6-5 with TRBJ1-1, with D uncertain. The V gene's germline CDR1 is MNHEY and CDR2 SVGAGI. The CDR3 totals 14 residues. Trimming removed 5 bases from V and 7 bases from J, with 17 bases in between.

For this clone: Other DNA sequences in the same sample also yield this CDR3. The J gene is TRBJ1-4, the V gene TRBV7-2; D is ambiguous. The V gene lost 1 base and the J gene lost 6 bases, with 6 bases spanning the gap. Germline-derived CDR1 and CDR2 are SGHTA and FQGNSA. This CDR3 is built from 13 residues. CDR3 DNA sequence: TGTGCCAGCAGCTTAGTGGCTGATGAAAAACTGTTTTTT. This sequence encodes CASSLVADEKLFF.

The DNA of the CDR3 is TGTGCCAGCAGTGAAGCGCTTTGGGTTGGGACTAGCGGGAGTGCTGAGACCCAGTACTTC. This translates into CASSEALWVGTSGSAETQYF. J is TRBJ2-5 and V is TRBV2; 14 bases line up with TRBD2. This CDR3 has 20 residues. The J segment lost 5 bases and the V segment lost 0 bases, leaving 14 bases of the junction unmatched. Germline-derived CDR1 and CDR2 are SNHLY and FYNNEI.

V and J are TRBV7-6 and TRBJ2-7, with D tentatively TRBD2 (5 bases). CDR1 is SGHVS, CDR2 FNYEAQ, per germline. This CDR3 region has 13 residues. Between the trimmed V and J ends, which lost 4 bases and 1 base, there was a span of 8 bases. CDR3 loop: CASSSEGSYEQYF. The CDR3 DNA reads as TGTGCCAGCAGCTCAGAGGGTTCCTACGAGCAGTACTTC. The whole variable domain, remainder taken from reference TRBV7-6 and TRBJ2-7, is GAGVSQSPRYKVTKRGQDVALRCDPISGHVSLYWYRQALGQGPEFLTYFNYEAQQDKSGLPNDRFSAERPEGSISTLTIQRTEQRDSAMYRCASSSEGSYEQYFGPGTRLTVT.

V usage is TRBV6-2 or TRBV6-3 and J usage is TRBJ2-1, with TRBD2 as a possible D gene (6 bases). V was clipped by 6 bases and J by 4 bases, with 19 bases between them. Germline CDR1 and CDR2: MNHEY and SVGEGT. The CDR3 spans 16 residues. The CDR3 sequence is CASSPIGSSAYNEQFF. In nucleotides, the CDR3 is TGTGCCAGCAGCCCCATAGGCTCTAGCGCTTACAATGAGCAGTTCTTC.

The genes are TRBV21-1 and TRBJ2-7; the tabulated D call, TRBD1, remains unverified against the DNA. TRBV21-1 is labeled a pseudogene. The CDR3 spans 17 residues. As DNA, the CDR3 is TGTGCCAGCAGCAATCCCCTCCGGCGCAGGGTAACCTACGAGCAGTACTTC. Translation gives CASSNPLRRRVTYEQYF.

The chain carries TRBV19 and TRBJ2-3; D gene unclear. Trimming took 2 bases from V and 5 from J, leaving 2 bases between them. This CDR3 has 11 residues. The germline gives CDR1 LNHDA, CDR2 SQIVND (reference sequence). CDR3 loop: CASSIQDTQYF. CDR3 sequence (DNA): TGTGCCAGTAGTATACAAGATACGCAGTATTTT.

The rearrangement links TRBV6-6 to TRBJ1-1; D is possibly TRBD1 (5 bases). The CDR3 is made up of 14 amino acids. Per germline, CDR1 MNHNY and CDR2 SVGAGI (reference sequence). Trimming removed 7 bases from V and 1 base from J, with 13 bases in between. Here the CDR3 reads CASIYSGGNTEAFF. DNA of the CDR3: TGTGCCAGCATCTACTCCGGGGGGAACACTGAAGCTTTCTTT.

This clone was counted a single time. The chain employs TRBV24-1 and TRBJ2-1; 9 bases are shared with TRBD2. CDR1 KGHDR and CDR2 SFDVKD come from the germline V gene. The CDR3 totals 16 residues. The ends lost 3 bases at V and 3 bases at J; junction bases unmatched: 5. The CDR3 loop reads CATSDGGTSYYNEQFF. DNA of the CDR3: TGTGCCACCAGTGATGGTGGGACTAGCTACTACAATGAGCAGTTCTTC.

V gene TRBV9 combines with J gene TRBJ2-1; 9 bases are a match to TRBD2. V dropped 3 bases and J dropped 4; count of bases not matched to a gene: 2. CDR1 is SGDLS, CDR2 YYNGEE, per germline. This CDR3 spans 14 amino acids. The CDR3 DNA is TGTGCCAGCAGCGGACTAGCGGATTACAATGAGCAGTTCTTC. This translates into CASSGLADYNEQFF. Full variable domain (rest looked up from reference TRBV9 and TRBJ2-1): DSGVTQTPKHLITATGQRVTLRCSPRSGDLSVYWYQQSLDQGLQFLIQYYNGEERAKGNILERFSAQQFPDLHSELNLSSLELGDSALYFCASSGLADYNEQFFGPGTRLTVL.

V gene TRBV6-5 combines with J gene TRBJ2-7; tentatively, D is TRBD1 (6 bases). The CDR3 has 14 residues. Trimming pared 7 bases from V and 7 bases from J, leaving 20 bases between. Germline V CDR1 and CDR2: MNHEY, SVGAGI. CDR3 nucleotide sequence: TGTGCCAGCACCCCGACAGGACCCTCTCGAGAGCAGTACTTC. As protein: CASTPTGPSREQYF.

The chain recombines TRBV30 with TRBJ1-6; TRBD1 agrees at 9 bases. Germline CDR1 GTSNPN, CDR2 SVGIG (reference sequence). The CDR3 extends over 15 amino acids. V lost 4 bases, J lost 7 bases, and 8 bases stayed unmatched. The CDR3 sequence: CAWKWSGQGNSPLHF. The CDR3 DNA follows: TGTGCCTGGAAGTGGAGTGGACAGGGGAATTCACCCCTCCACTTT.

The CDR3 region is CASSYSAERRPIVEQYF. CDR3 coding DNA: TGTGCCAGCAGTTACTCGGCAGAGCGTCGCCCCATCGTGGAGCAGTACTTC. This chain joins TRBV6-2 or TRBV6-3 and TRBJ2-7; D is ambiguous. This CDR3 is 17 amino acids long. The germline V gene encodes CDR1 MNHEY and CDR2 SVGEGT. The ends were cut back, 0 bases at V and 7 bases at J, with 22 bases in the middle.

The rearrangement links TRBV6-5 to TRBJ2-3, with 7 bases aligning to TRBD2. Germline V CDR1 and CDR2: MNHEY, SVGAGI. The junction had 2 bases not matched to a gene; V was cut back by 7 bases and J by 1 base. The CDR3 runs 13 residues. The CDR3 reads CASKAGGTDTQYF. In DNA, the CDR3 is TGTGCCAGCAAGGCGGGAGGCACAGATACGCAGTATTTT.

The rearrangement links TRBV18 to TRBJ2-1; no reliable D call. The V and J ends lost 5 bases and 0 bases respectively, with 11 bases between them. Germline V gene lookup returns CDR1 KGHSH and CDR2 LQKENI. This CDR3 region has 15 residues. The CDR3 nucleotides read TGTGCCAGCTCAATCAATCCGAGCTCCTACAATGAGCAGTTCTTC. Translation: CASSINPSSYNEQFF.

The rearrangement uses TRBV6-5 and TRBJ2-5; D is unclear. The V end lost 5 bases, the J end lost 5 bases, and 9 bases lay between the germline ends. The CDR3 is 12 amino acids. Germline V gene sequence: CDR1 MNHEY, CDR2 SVGAGI. In DNA form, the CDR3 reads TGTGCCAGCAGTAGAGCGAGGGAGACCCAGTACTTC. Encoded protein: CASSRARETQYF.

This clone was seen only once. The V gene is TRBV5-1, the J gene TRBJ1-1; D unclear. CDR3 length: 16 residues. Germline CDR1 and CDR2: SGHRS and YFSETQ. Trimming took 0 bases from V and 0 from J, leaving 12 bases between them. This CDR3 reads CASSLVVGVLNTEAFF. For the CDR3, the DNA is TGCGCCAGCAGCTTGGTAGTCGGGGTGCTGAACACTGAAGCTTTCTTT.

This clone was seen once. This CDR3 reads CSASVSYEQYF. CDR3 bases: TGCAGCGCTTCGGTCTCCTACGAGCAGTACTTC. V usage is TRBV29-1 and J usage is TRBJ2-7; D gene ambiguous. The CDR3 covers 11 residues. The V end lost 7 bases, the J end lost 0 bases, and 7 bases lay between the germline ends. CDR1 and CDR2 from the germline V gene are SQVTM and ANQGSEA.

The CDR3 loop reads CASSYRPEHGNTIYF. In nucleotides, the CDR3 is TGCGCCAGCAGCTATAGGCCGGAGCATGGAAACACCATATATTTT. The chain employs TRBV5-1 and TRBJ1-3; D unclear. The CDR3 runs 15 residues. The V gene lost 3 bases and the J gene lost 3 bases, with 13 bases spanning the gap. Germline CDR1 and CDR2: SGHRS and YFSETQ.